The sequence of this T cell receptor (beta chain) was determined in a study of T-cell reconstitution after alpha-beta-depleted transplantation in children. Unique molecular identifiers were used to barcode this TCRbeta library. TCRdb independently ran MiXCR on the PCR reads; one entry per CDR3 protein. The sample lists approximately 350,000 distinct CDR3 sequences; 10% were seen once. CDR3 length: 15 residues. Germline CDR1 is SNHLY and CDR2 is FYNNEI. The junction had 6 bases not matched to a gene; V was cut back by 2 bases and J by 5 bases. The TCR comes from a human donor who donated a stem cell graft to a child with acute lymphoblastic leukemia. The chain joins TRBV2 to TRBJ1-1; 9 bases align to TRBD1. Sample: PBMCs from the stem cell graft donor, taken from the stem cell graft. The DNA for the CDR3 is TGTGCCAGCAGTGAACTCGACAGGGGGAGAACTGAAGCTTTCTTT. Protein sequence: CASSELDRGRTEAFF. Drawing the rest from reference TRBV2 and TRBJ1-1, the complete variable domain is EPEVTQTPSHQVTQMGQEVILRCVPISNHLYFYWYRQILGQKVEFLVSFYNNEISEKSEIFDDQFSVERPDGSNFTLKIRSTKLEDSAMYFCASSELDRGRTEAFFGQGTRLTVV.